The clone carrying this TCR beta chain is labeled medium-sized. The antigen remains unidentified. The CDR3 covers 15 residues. The V gene's germline CDR1 is DFQATT and CDR2 SNEGSKA (reference sequence). Losses at the gene ends were 6 bases for V and 4 bases for J; bases not matched to a gene: 8. The data were taken from a study of metastatic and nonmetastatic thyroid tumors. General study points: Malignant thyroid tumors reportedly had TCR beta diversity that was significantly higher than in benign nodules, in blood and tumor.

TCRdb reanalyzed the PCR reads with MiXCR. Among about 15,000 clones, about 35% were seen once, and the ten largest hold about 10%. Not a single patient had been given any form of treatment at any point before undergoing thyroid surgery. The receptor comes from a male donor with papillary thyroid cancer or a benign thyroid nodule (not recorded which). Some clones in this sample may be carry-over from other donors' samples. The V gene is TRBV20-1, the J gene TRBJ2-3; 12 nucleotides match TRBD2. Sequenced material: tumor tissue. DNA for the CDR3: TGCAGTGCCCGGTGGGCTAGCGGGAGGGCAGATACGCAGTATTTT. This sequence encodes CSARWASGRADTQYF.